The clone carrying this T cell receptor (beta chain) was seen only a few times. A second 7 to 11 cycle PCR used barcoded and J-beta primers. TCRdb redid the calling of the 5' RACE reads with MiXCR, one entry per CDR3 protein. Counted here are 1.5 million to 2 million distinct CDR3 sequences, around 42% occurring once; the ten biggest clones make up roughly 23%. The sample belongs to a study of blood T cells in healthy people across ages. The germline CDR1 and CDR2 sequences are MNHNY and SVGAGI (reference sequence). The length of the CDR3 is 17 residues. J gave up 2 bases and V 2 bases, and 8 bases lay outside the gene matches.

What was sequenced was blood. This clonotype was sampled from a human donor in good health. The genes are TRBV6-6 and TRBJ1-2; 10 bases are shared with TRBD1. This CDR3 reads CASSYTRQGASNYGYTF. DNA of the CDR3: TGTGCCAGCAGTTACACAAGACAGGGGGCGAGCAACTATGGCTACACCTTC.